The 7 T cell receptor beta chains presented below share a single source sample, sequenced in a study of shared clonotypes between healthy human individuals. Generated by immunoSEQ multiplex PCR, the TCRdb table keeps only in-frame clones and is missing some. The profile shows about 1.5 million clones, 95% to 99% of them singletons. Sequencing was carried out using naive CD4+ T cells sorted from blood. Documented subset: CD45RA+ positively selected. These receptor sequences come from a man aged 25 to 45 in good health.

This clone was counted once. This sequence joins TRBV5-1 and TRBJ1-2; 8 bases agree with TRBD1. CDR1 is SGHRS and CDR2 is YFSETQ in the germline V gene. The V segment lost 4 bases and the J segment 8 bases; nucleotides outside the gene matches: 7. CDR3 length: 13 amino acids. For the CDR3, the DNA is TGCGCCAGCAGCATACGGACAGGGTACGGCTACACCTTC. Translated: CASSIRTGYGYTF.

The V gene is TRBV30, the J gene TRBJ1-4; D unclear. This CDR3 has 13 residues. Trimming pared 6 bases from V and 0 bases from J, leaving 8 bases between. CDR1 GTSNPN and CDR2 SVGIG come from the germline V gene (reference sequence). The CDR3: CACRSTTNEKLFF. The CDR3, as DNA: TGTGCCTGCCGGTCCACAACTAATGAAAAACTGTTTTTT.

CDR3 sequence reads: CASRRELNTEAFF. For the CDR3, the DNA is TGTGCCAGCAGAAGGGAGCTAAACACTGAAGCTTTCTTT. The V call is TRBV2, the J call TRBJ1-1, with unresolved D. Germline CDR1 is SNHLY and CDR2 is FYNNEI. CDR3 size: 13 residues. V was cut by 6 bases and J by 2 bases, with 10 bases left in between.

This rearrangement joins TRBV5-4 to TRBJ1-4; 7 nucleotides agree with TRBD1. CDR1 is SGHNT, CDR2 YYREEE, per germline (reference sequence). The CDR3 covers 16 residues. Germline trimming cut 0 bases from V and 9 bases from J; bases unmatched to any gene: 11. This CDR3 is CASSLGVRDSLKKLFF. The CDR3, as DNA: TGTGCCAGCAGCTTGGGCGTCCGGGACAGCCTTAAAAAACTGTTTTTT. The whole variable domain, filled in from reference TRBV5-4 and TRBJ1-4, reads ETGVTQSPTHLIKTRGQQVTLRCSSQSGHNTVSWYQQALGQGPQFIFQYYREEENGRGNFPPRFSGLQFPNYSSELNVNALELDDSALYLCASSLGVRDSLKKLFFGSGTQLSVL.

The CDR3 here is CAISDILPGQLQPNTGELFF. In nucleotides, the CDR3 is TGTGCCATCAGTGACATCTTACCTGGACAGCTCCAGCCGAACACCGGGGAGCTGTTTTTT. V gene TRBV10-3 combines with J gene TRBJ2-2, with a possible D match to TRBD1 (6 bases). This CDR3 is built from 20 residues. V was clipped by 3 bases and J by 0 bases, with 23 bases between them. The germline gives CDR1 ENHRY, CDR2 SYGVKD.

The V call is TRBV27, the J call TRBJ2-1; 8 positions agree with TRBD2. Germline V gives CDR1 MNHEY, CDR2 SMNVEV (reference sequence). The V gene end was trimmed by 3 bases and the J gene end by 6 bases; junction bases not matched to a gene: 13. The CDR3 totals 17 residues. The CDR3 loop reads CASSFPWAGGSPNEQFF. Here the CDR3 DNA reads TGTGCCAGCAGTTTCCCTTGGGCGGGAGGATCCCCCAATGAGCAGTTCTTC.

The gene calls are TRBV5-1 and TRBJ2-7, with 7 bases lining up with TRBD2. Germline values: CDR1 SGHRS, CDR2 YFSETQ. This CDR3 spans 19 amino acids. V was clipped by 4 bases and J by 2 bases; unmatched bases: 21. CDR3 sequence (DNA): TGCGCCAGCAGCGGGGCGTCTAGCGGACGCCCCCTCGGAACCTACGAGCAGTACTTC. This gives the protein CASSGASSGRPLGTYEQYF.